These 16 T cell receptor beta chains share one sample of origin, sequenced in a study of blood T cells in healthy people across ages (dated by TCRdb to the mid-2010s). Library method: 5' RACE. A second PCR of roughly 7 to 12 cycles was run with a J-beta primer mix and a sample-barcoded 5' primer. In-frame beta chains were kept once TCRdb had trimmed the public reads at Q25 with fastp and called clones with MiXCR. One record per CDR3 amino acid sequence lists the most common genes and DNA. The sample yields fewer than 2 million distinct CDR3 sequences; roughly two fifths were counted once. Together, the top ten hold about 21% of the sample. Sequencing was carried out using blood. Every receptor here comes from a human donor in good health.

The gene calls are TRBV7-8 and TRBJ2-4; D perhaps matches TRBD1 (6 bases). The end of the DNA aligns better with TRBJ2-7, so the J call may be wrong. The germline CDR1 and CDR2 sequences are SGHVS and FQNEAQ. The CDR3 loop spans 13 amino acids. CDR3 nucleotide sequence: TGTGCCAGCAGCTCAAACCAGGGGTACGAGCAGTACTTC. It specifies CASSSNQGYEQYF.

The chain links TRBV7-8 to TRBJ2-1, with 11 bases lining up with TRBD2. Unmatched junction bases numbered 8, after V lost 11 bases and J lost 5 bases. This CDR3 is 14 amino acids long. Per germline, CDR1 SGHVS and CDR2 FQNEAQ. As DNA, the CDR3 is TGTGCCGGTGTACTAGCGGGGGCCCACAATGAGCAGTTCTTC. Its protein product is CAGVLAGAHNEQFF.

This clonotype turned up a few times. The chain joins TRBV29-1 to TRBJ2-5, with 7 bases that match TRBD2. Germline V gives CDR1 SQVTM, CDR2 ANQGSEA. This CDR3 is 14 amino acids long. The V segment lost 5 bases and the J segment 5 bases; nucleotides outside the gene matches: 11. CDR3: CSVQGRTSVETQYF. The DNA of the CDR3 is TGCAGCGTTCAGGGACGGACTAGTGTGGAGACCCAGTACTTC.

The chain employs TRBV2 and TRBJ2-2; TRBD1 or TRBD2 may be the D gene (6 bases each). Trimming cost V 8 bases and J 4 bases, with 17 bases left between them. CDR3 size: 15 residues. The V gene's germline CDR1 is SNHLY and CDR2 FYNNEI. The CDR3 DNA reads TGTGCCAGCGGGGGGCCGAGTTCGGGCACCGGGGAGCTGTTTTTT. This gives the protein CASGGPSSGTGELFF.

There are a few counts of this clonotype. The gene calls are TRBV10-3 and TRBJ1-2; TRBD1 might be the D (5 bases). This CDR3 region has 13 residues. With 9 bases removed from V and 2 bases from J, the gap between germline ends came to 13 bases. Germline values: CDR1 ENHRY, CDR2 SYGVKD. CDR3 sequence (DNA): TGTGCCATTTGGGGGGGACCGAACTATGGCTACACCTTC. It translates to CAIWGGPNYGYTF.

This clonotype was seen at least ten times. The chain employs TRBV7-6 and TRBJ2-3; D is unclear. Germline CDR1 and CDR2: SGHVS and FNYEAQ. Trimming removed 1 base from V and 10 bases from J, with 12 bases in between. This CDR3 spans 13 amino acids. CDR3 in DNA: TGTGCCAGCAGCTTAGAGACTGGTTTAGCGCAGTATTTT. Protein: CASSLETGLAQYF.

With regard to this clonotype: A much larger clone differs from this one at a single base, so this may be a read error. The chain joins TRBV24-1 to TRBJ1-2; D is unclear. The V end lost 4 bases, the J end lost 6 bases, and 8 bases lay between the germline ends. CDR1 is KGHDR, CDR2 SFDVKD, per germline. This CDR3 has 12 amino acids. The CDR3 reads CATSEDDNGYTF. CDR3 in DNA: TGTGCCACCAGTGAGGATGACAATGGCTACACCTTC.

J is TRBJ2-5 and V is TRBV6-1; D may be TRBD1 or TRBD2 (5 bases each). This CDR3 is built from 18 residues. Germline V gene sequence: CDR1 MNHNS, CDR2 SASEGT. Trimming pared 6 bases from V and 0 bases from J, leaving 23 bases between. CDR3 in DNA: TGTGCCAGCAGAAGGCGGACGGGACCCGGATCGTACCAAGAGACCCAGTACTTC. The encoded protein is CASRRRTGPGSYQETQYF.

V usage is TRBV4-1 and J usage is TRBJ2-4; TRBD1 might be the D (6 bases). V lost 6 bases and J lost 0, with 12 bases in between. The CDR3 consists of 15 residues. The V gene's germline CDR1 is MGHRA and CDR2 YSYEKL. CDR3 sequence (DNA): TGCGCCAGCAGAAGCTCAGGGGTAGCCAAAAACATTCAGTACTTC. Its translation: CASRSSGVAKNIQYF.

This clonotype was counted a single time. The chain recombines TRBV6-2 or TRBV6-3 with TRBJ2-7; D is perhaps TRBD1 (5 bases). The CDR3 spans 14 residues. Germline V gene lookup returns CDR1 MNHEY and CDR2 SVGEGT. Trimming cost V 7 bases and J 0 bases, with 13 bases left between them. The CDR3 sequence is CASTWTRSSYEQYF. In DNA, the CDR3 is TGTGCCAGCACGTGGACAAGGAGCTCCTACGAGCAGTACTTC.

This chain joins TRBV4-3 and TRBJ1-2, with 7 nucleotides matching TRBD1. With 4 bases clipped from V and 4 bases from J, the junction kept 12 bases outside the gene matches. The CDR3 is 16 residues long. Germline V lookup: CDR1 LGHNA, CDR2 YSLEER. Written as DNA, the CDR3 is TGCGCCAGCAGCCTAGCCGGGACAGCTGACCTCTATGGCTACACCTTC. This codes for CASSLAGTADLYGYTF.

In its sample, this clonotype was seen a few times. The chain couples TRBV7-8 to TRBJ1-2; D unclear. V lost 3 bases to trimming and J lost 4 bases, with 9 bases between them. Germline lookup yields CDR1 SGHVS and CDR2 FQNEAQ. The CDR3 totals 13 residues. The CDR3 DNA is TGTGCCAGCAGCTTCGGGGTCTCCTATGGCTACACCTTC. It specifies CASSFGVSYGYTF.

The rearrangement links TRBV6-5 to TRBJ1-2; maybe TRBD1 (6 bases). Trimming removed 9 bases from V and 4 bases from J, with 15 bases in between. The CDR3 is made up of 13 amino acids. Germline CDR1 reads MNHEY; CDR2 reads SVGAGI. The CDR3 bases are TGTGCCAGTCGAGGGGGAACCTTCTATGGCTACACCTTC. Its protein product is CASRGGTFYGYTF.

This clonotype was found a few times. The chain has TRBV29-1 and TRBJ2-3; D is possibly TRBD1 (5 bases). Germline CDR1 reads SQVTM; CDR2 reads ANQGSEA. V lost 3 bases to trimming and J lost 0 bases, with 13 bases between them. This CDR3 region has 15 residues. CDR3 DNA: TGCAGCGTTGATCGACAGTTTTCTAGCACAGATACGCAGTATTTT. Amino acid sequence: CSVDRQFSSTDTQYF.

The rearrangement joins TRBV20-1 to TRBJ2-7; D is unclear. The CDR3 has 12 amino acids. Germline assignment: CDR1 DFQATT and CDR2 SNEGSKA (reference sequence). Trimming left V 2 bases short and J 2 bases short, with 7 bases between. CDR3 coding DNA: TGCAGTGCTAGAAAAACACCCTACGAGCAGTACTTC. This translates into CSARKTPYEQYF.

This clonotype has only a few counts. The chain joins TRBV4-3 to TRBJ1-1; a possible D gene is TRBD1 (6 bases). Trimming took 1 base from V and 5 from J, leaving 11 bases between them. CDR3 length: 14 residues. The germline V gene encodes CDR1 LGHNA and CDR2 YSLEER. CDR3 amino acids: CASSQGQALTEAFF. CDR3 DNA sequence: TGCGCCAGCAGCCAAGGACAGGCCCTTACTGAAGCTTTCTTT.